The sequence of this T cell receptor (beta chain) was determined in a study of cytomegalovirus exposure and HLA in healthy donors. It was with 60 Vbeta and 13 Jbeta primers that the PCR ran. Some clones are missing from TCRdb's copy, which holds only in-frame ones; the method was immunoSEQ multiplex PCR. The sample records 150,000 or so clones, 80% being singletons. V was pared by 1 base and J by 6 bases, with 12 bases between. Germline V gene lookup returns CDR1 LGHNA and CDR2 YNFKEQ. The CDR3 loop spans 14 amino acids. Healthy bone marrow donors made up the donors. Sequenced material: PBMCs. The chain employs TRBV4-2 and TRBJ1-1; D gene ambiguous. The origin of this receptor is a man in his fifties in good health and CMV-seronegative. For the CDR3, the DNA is TGTGCCAGCAGCCAAGGAGTGATCGTCCCTGAAGCTTTCTTT. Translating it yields CASSQGVIVPEAFF.